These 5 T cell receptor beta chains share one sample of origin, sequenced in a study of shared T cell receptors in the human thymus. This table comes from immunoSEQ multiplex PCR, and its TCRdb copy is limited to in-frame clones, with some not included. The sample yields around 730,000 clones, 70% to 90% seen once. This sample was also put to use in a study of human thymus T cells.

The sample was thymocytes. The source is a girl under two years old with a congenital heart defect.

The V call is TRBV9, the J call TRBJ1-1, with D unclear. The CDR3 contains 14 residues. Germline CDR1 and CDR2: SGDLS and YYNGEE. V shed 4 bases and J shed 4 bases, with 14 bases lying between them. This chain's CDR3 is CASSYSHRSTEAFF. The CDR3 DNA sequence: TGTGCCAGCAGCTATTCTCACAGAAGCACTGAAGCTTTCTTT. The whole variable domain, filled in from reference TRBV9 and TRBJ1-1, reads DSGVTQTPKHLITATGQRVTLRCSPRSGDLSVYWYQQSLDQGLQFLIQYYNGEERAKGNILERFSAQQFPDLHSELNLSSLELGDSALYFCASSYSHRSTEAFFGQGTRLTVV.

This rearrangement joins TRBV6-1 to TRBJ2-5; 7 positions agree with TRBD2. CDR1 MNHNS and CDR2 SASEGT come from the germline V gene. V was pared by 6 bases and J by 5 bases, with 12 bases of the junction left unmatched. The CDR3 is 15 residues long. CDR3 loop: CASSAAGGSEETQYF. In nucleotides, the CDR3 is TGTGCCAGCAGCGCGGCCGGGGGGAGTGAGGAGACCCAGTACTTC.

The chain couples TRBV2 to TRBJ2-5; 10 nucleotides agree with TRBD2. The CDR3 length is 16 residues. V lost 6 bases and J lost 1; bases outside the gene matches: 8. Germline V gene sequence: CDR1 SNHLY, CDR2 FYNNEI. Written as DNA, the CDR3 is TGTGCCAGCAGGAGCCAACTAGCGGGGCCCCAAGAGACCCAGTACTTC. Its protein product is CASRSQLAGPQETQYF.

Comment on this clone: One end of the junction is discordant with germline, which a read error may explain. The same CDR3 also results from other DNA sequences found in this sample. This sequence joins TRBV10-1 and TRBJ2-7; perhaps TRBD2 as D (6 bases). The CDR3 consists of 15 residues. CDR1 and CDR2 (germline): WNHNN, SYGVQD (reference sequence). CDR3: CASSPWEVRNYEQYF. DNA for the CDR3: TGTGCCAGCAGTCCCTGGGAGGTTAGGAACTACGAGCAGTACTTC.

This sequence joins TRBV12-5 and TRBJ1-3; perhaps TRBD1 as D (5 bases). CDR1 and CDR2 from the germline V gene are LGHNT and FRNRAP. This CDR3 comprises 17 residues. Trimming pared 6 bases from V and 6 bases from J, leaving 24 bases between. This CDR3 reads CASGLGRETKRPNTIYF. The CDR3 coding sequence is TGTGCTAGTGGGCTGGGACGGGAGACCAAACGGCCAAACACCATATATTTT.